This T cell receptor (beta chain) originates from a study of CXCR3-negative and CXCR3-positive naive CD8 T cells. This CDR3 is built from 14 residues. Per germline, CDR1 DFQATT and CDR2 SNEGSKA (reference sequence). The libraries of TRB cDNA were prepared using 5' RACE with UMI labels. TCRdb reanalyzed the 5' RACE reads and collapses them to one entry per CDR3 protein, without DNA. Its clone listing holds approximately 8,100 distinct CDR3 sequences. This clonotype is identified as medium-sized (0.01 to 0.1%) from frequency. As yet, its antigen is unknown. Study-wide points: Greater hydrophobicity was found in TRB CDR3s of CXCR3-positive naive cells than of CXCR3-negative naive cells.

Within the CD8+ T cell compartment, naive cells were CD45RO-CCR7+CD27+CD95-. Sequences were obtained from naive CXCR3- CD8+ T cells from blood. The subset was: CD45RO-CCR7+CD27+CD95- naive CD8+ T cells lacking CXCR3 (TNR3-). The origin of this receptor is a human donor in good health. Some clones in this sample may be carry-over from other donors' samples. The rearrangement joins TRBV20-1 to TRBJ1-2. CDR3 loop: CSADTGRNNYGYTF.